These T cell receptor beta chains were read from a single sample in a study of T cell responses to AZD1222 COVID-19 vaccine. The protocol was immunoSEQ multiplex PCR, while the TCRdb copy is restricted to in-frame clones and leaves out a portion. The table records approximately 190,000 clones, approximately 90% of them present only once. The material sequenced was peripheral blood, taken on day 0 of AZD1222 vaccination. The receptors here all came from an adult in good health. Both conserved end residues are part of each CDR3. Each record gives: J gene, V gene, clone size, D gene, CDR3 DNA, CDR3 protein. The D gene is left open where the match is weak. Size is omitted from some rows. Given values are once, few, many or a class for expanded clones.

J: TRBJ1-2
V: TRBV5-4
size: .
D: .
DNA: TGTGCCAGCACCCGAAGAAATCCGAATCGCTATGGCTACACCTTC
CDR3: CASTRRNPNRYGYTF

J: TRBJ1-1
V: TRBV2
size: once
D: .
DNA: TGTGCCAGCAGGGTGGCCTATATGAACACTGAAGCTTTCTTT
CDR3: CASRVAYMNTEAFF

J: TRBJ1-1
V: TRBV10-3
size: .
D: .
DNA: TGTGCCATCAGTGAGTCGAAGGGGGTAAACACTGAAGCTTTCTTT
CDR3: CAISESKGVNTEAFF

J: TRBJ2-2
V: TRBV5-1
size: .
D: .
DNA: TGCGCCAGCAGCTTAGACACTGCGGCCGGGGAGCTGTTTTTT
CDR3: CASSLDTAAGELFF

J: TRBJ2-7
V: TRBV7-8
size: .
D: TRBD1
DNA: TGTGCCAGCAGCCGCACCCGGGACAGGGAGGACTACGAGCAGTACTTC
CDR3: CASSRTRDREDYEQYF

J: TRBJ2-7
V: TRBV4-1
size: few
D: .
DNA: TGCGCCAGCAGCCAACCCCTCGGTTACCCCCACGAGCAGTACTTC
CDR3: CASSQPLGYPHEQYF

J: TRBJ1-2
V: TRBV7-6
size: .
D: TRBD1
DNA: TGTGCCAGCAGTTATTTCCCCGGGACAGGGTACGATGGCTACACCTTC
CDR3: CASSYFPGTGYDGYTF

J: TRBJ2-7
V: TRBV28
size: .
D: TRBD2
DNA: TGTGCCAGCATGGGGGGGGACGGGAGGGCCCCCTACGAGCAGTACTTC
CDR3: CASMGGDGRAPYEQYF

J: TRBJ1-4
V: TRBV7-6
size: .
D: .
DNA: TGTGCCAGCAGCCTCGGGACGAACTATGAAAAACTGTTTTTT
CDR3: CASSLGTNYEKLFF

J: TRBJ1-5
V: TRBV7-2
size: once
D: .
DNA: TGTGCCAGCAGCTTATTCAGGGATCTCACTCAGCCCCAGCATTTT
CDR3: CASSLFRDLTQPQHF

J: TRBJ2-1
V: TRBV6-4
size: .
D: TRBD2
DNA: TGTGCCAGCAGTGACCGGAGCGGGGGGGGTTACAATGAGCAGTTCTTC
CDR3: CASSDRSGGGYNEQFF

J: TRBJ2-3
V: TRBV25-1
size: once
D: .
DNA: TGTGCCAGCAGGGAAACCAGCACAGATACGCAGTATTTT
CDR3: CASRETSTDTQYF

J: TRBJ1-2
V: TRBV25-1
size: .
D: .
DNA: TGTGCCAGCAGTGAATCAGGGACCGGTCGTGGCTACACCTTC
CDR3: CASSESGTGRGYTF

J: TRBJ2-1
V: TRBV18
size: few
D: TRBD2
DNA: TGTGCCAGCTCACCCCGCCTGACTAGCGGGAGGGACAATGAGCAGTTCTTC
CDR3: CASSPRLTSGRDNEQFF

J: TRBJ1-2
V: TRBV9
size: .
D: .
DNA: TGTGCCAGCAGCGTAGATGAAGCTTATGGCTACACCTTC
CDR3: CASSVDEAYGYTF

J: TRBJ1-6
V: TRBV12-3/TRBV12-4
size: .
D: .
DNA: TGTGCCAGCAGTTTAAACAGGGTGTCACCCCTCCACTTT
CDR3: CASSLNRVSPLHF

J: TRBJ1-1
V: TRBV12-3/TRBV12-4
size: .
D: TRBD1
DNA: TGTGCCAGCAGCGCAGGGGGCGGTACTGAAGCTTTCTTT
CDR3: CASSAGGGTEAFF

J: TRBJ2-7
V: TRBV6-5
size: .
D: .
DNA: TGTGCCAGCAGCTCCAACATAGGACGAGCCTACGAGCAGTACTTC
CDR3: CASSSNIGRAYEQYF

J: TRBJ2-2
V: TRBV5-1
size: .
D: TRBD2
DNA: TGCGCCTCCTCCCCGGGAGGGACGGCCACCGGGGAGCTGTTTTTT
CDR3: CASSPGGTATGELFF

J: TRBJ1-5
V: TRBV3-1/TRBV3-2
size: few
D: .
DNA: TGTGCCAGCAGCCAAGATCTTGGGGGAGTGGGACAGCCCCAGCATTTT
CDR3: CASSQDLGGVGQPQHF

J: TRBJ2-7
V: TRBV18
size: few
D: .
DNA: TGTGCCAGCTCAGTCACAGCAGCCTACGAGCAGTACTTC
CDR3: CASSVTAAYEQYF

J: TRBJ1-2
V: TRBV20-1
size: .
D: .
DNA: TGCAGTGCTAGAGACAGGGATGGCTACACCTTC
CDR3: CSARDRDGYTF